A single T cell receptor beta chain is shown here with its context. Its target is unknown. V lost 7 bases and J 0 bases, leaving 10 bases between the germline ends. This CDR3 spans 14 amino acids. Germline V gives CDR1 MNHNY, CDR2 SVGAGI (reference sequence). This record comes from a study of T cell repertoires in cytomegalovirus infection. Study-wide background: HLA-C-restricted CMV epitopes, recently identified, and well-studied HLA-B-restricted ones were used by the study. Shared public TCR beta signatures pointed to both CMV infection and a matching HLA type.

Study outcomes and limitations: Clonotype analysis showed dominance of the ex vivo response by HLA-C-restricted CMV-specific TCR beta clonotypes. Carriers of CMV plus the relevant HLA were identified by cumulative public TCR beta family frequency.

TCRdb itself ran the reads through MiXCR, one entry per CDR3 protein. This sample has 360,000 or so distinct CDR3 sequences, with about 35% found just once. Specimen: cultured PBMCs, collected from culture after CMV antigen stimulation. This chain links TRBV6-6 with TRBJ1-3; possibly TRBD1 for D (5 bases). This sequence originates from a human donor in good health (CMV status not recorded). Some clones in this sample may be carry-over from other donors' samples. The CDR3 nucleotides are TGTGCCAGCATGGACACTGTCTCTGGAAACACCATATATTTT. Residues: CASMDTVSGNTIYF.